This T cell receptor beta chain originates from a study of T cell responses to AZD1222 COVID-19 vaccine. Overall study context: Pooling covered second doses at about 4 or about 12 weeks.

The data were produced by immunoSEQ multiplex PCR, yet TCRdb's version contains in-frame clones alone and is incomplete. This sample yields about 170,000 clones, of which 85% to 90% are seen a single time; 6.9% belongs to the top ten. Study results and caveats: Just six people given AZD1222 tested seropositive at baseline. The donors showed a predominance of white British ancestry and of females, with possible underestimation of clonal diversity.

In regard to this clone: Antigen unknown.

The CDR3 length is 15 residues. Germline V gene sequence: CDR1 SGDLS, CDR2 YYNGEE. V lost 3 bases to trimming and J lost 2 bases, with 11 bases between them. The receptor's source is an adult in good health. The gene calls are TRBV9 and TRBJ2-2, with D perhaps matching TRBD1 (5 bases). Sequenced here: peripheral blood, sampled on day 0 of AZD1222 vaccination. The CDR3 nucleotides read TGTGCCAGCAGCGAGGGGTGGGGAAACACCGGGGAGCTGTTTTTT. Translated: CASSEGWGNTGELFF.